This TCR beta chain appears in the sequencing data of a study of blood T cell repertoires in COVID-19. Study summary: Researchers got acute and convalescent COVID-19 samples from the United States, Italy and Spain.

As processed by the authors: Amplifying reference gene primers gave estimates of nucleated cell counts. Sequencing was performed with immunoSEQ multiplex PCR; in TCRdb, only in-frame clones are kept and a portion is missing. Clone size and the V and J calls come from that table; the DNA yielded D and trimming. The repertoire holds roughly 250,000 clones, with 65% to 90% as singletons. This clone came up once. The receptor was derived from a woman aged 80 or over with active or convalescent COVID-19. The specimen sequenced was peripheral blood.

The CDR3 loop reads CASSFGTTEGYTF. The CDR3 DNA is TGTGCCAGCAGCTTCGGGACTACGGAAGGCTACACCTTC. The chain joins TRBV5-6 to TRBJ1-2, with a tentative D call TRBD1 (5 bases). CDR3 size: 13 residues. The germline V gene has CDR1 SGHDT and CDR2 YYEEEE. Trimming pared 2 bases from V and 8 bases from J, leaving 13 bases between. Supplemented by reference TRBV5-6 and TRBJ1-2, the full variable domain reads DAGVTQSPTHLIKTRGQQVTLRCSPKSGHDTVSWYQQALGQGPQFIFQYYEEEERQRGNFPDRFSGHQFPNYSSELNVNALLLGDSALYLCASSFGTTEGYTFGSGTRLTVV.